This TCR beta chain appears in the sequencing data of a study of T cell repertoires in ileal Crohn's disease. CDR3 length: 16 residues. V lost 2 bases, J lost 0 bases, and 5 bases stayed unmatched. Germline lookup yields CDR1 SNHLY and CDR2 FYNNEI. Overall study results and limits: High-frequency clones were more common in sorted CD8 than CD4 cells.

The count of this clone is one. What it binds is unknown. The data were produced by immunoSEQ multiplex PCR, yet TCRdb's version contains in-frame clones alone and is incomplete. The table includes roughly 4,700 clones, roughly 80% detected once. The sequenced sample was ileal tissue. V and J are TRBV2 and TRBJ1-1, with 8 positions matching TRBD1. The source of this sequence is an adult with Crohn's disease. The CDR3 DNA follows: TGTGCCAGCAGTGAATGGACAGGGACCATGAACACTGAAGCTTTCTTT. The encoded protein is CASSEWTGTMNTEAFF.